The 15 T cell receptor beta chains reported below all come from one sample, sequenced in a study of blood T cell repertoires in COVID-19. Libraries were prepared by immunoSEQ multiplex PCR; TCRdb keeps only in-frame clonotypes and omits some of them. The table lists 100,000 to 150,000 clones, about 81% of them singletons. The sequencing sample was made of peripheral blood. The source is a man under 40 with COVID-19, enrolled during active disease.

The chain carries TRBV14 and TRBJ2-5, with 9 bases lining up with TRBD2. The germline V gene encodes CDR1 SGHDN and CDR2 FVKESK. V shed 0 bases and J 2 bases; nucleotides not matched to a gene: 16. The length of the CDR3 is 20 residues. The CDR3 spells CASSQEGLATTAGLQETQYF. The CDR3 DNA follows: TGTGCCAGCAGCCAAGAAGGACTAGCGACAACGGCGGGTTTACAAGAGACCCAGTACTTC.

The chain links TRBV23-1 to TRBJ2-7, with TRBD2 identical over 10 bases. TRBV23-1 is recorded as an ORF, its role being uncertain. CDR3 size: 15 residues. Trimming at V came to 8 bases and at J to 5 bases, leaving 12 bases not matched to a gene. Written as DNA, the CDR3 is TGCGCCAGCGTATCGGGGACTAGCGCGAGAAACGAGCAGTACTTC. It translates to CASVSGTSARNEQYF.

This clone was seen a few times. V is TRBV4-3 and J is TRBJ2-6; 7 positions agree with TRBD2. This CDR3 is 16 amino acids long. The trim removed 0 bases at V and 2 bases at J, leaving 1 base unmatched. Germline CDR1 LGHNA, CDR2 YSLEER. The DNA of the CDR3 is TGCGCCAGCAGCCAAGAAGCGGGGACTGGGGCCAACGTCCTGACTTTC. It translates to CASSQEAGTGANVLTF.

V and J are TRBV4-3 and TRBJ2-1, with D possibly TRBD1 on 5 matching bases. The CDR3 has 15 amino acids. Trimming left V 3 bases short and J 0 bases short, with 9 bases between. Germline values: CDR1 LGHNA, CDR2 YSLEER. CDR3 residues: CASSQDTSSYNEQFF. CDR3 nucleotides: TGCGCCAGCAGCCAGGACACAAGCTCCTACAATGAGCAGTTCTTC.

This clone has a count of ten or more. The chain uses TRBV28 and TRBJ1-1, with D perhaps matching TRBD1 (6 bases). The CDR3 extends over 17 amino acids. The V end was cut by 7 bases, the J end by 1 base, with 22 bases between. The germline CDR1 and CDR2 sequences are MDHEN and SYDVKM. CDR3 in amino acids: CASNTNDAGAPNTEAFF. CDR3 sequence (DNA): TGTGCCAGCAATACCAACGATGCAGGGGCCCCGAACACTGAAGCTTTCTTT. Together with reference TRBV28 and TRBJ1-1, the CDR3 gives the full variable domain: DVKVTQSSRYLVKRTGEKVFLECVQDMDHENMFWYRQDPGLGLRLIYFSYDVKMKEKGDIPEGYSVSREKKERFSLILESASTNQTSMYLCASNTNDAGAPNTEAFFGQGTRLTVV.

The rearrangement links TRBV5-5 to TRBJ2-2; D gene unclear. V was trimmed by 1 base and J by 6 bases, leaving 10 bases between them. The CDR3 has 14 amino acids. The V gene's germline CDR1 is SGHKS and CDR2 YYEKEE (reference sequence). CDR3 in DNA: TGTGCCAGCAGCTTGTCTTCCTCCTCCGGGGAGCTGTTTTTT. Amino acid sequence: CASSLSSSSGELFF.

The chain couples TRBV20-1 to TRBJ2-3; 8 nucleotides line up with TRBD2. The CDR3 sequence is 11 residues long. Germline V gene sequence: CDR1 DFQATT, CDR2 SNEGSKA (reference sequence). The V and J ends lost 6 bases and 9 bases, in that order; junction bases with no gene match: 5. CDR3 nucleotides: TGCAGTGCCACGGGGGGGGGCACGCAGTATTTT. Encoded protein: CSATGGGTQYF.

The chain links TRBV6-2 or TRBV6-3 to TRBJ2-3, with 8 bases identical to TRBD2. The V and J ends lost 5 bases and 4 bases, in that order; junction bases with no gene match: 2. Germline CDR1 and CDR2: MNHEY and SVGEGT. The CDR3 runs to 13 residues. The CDR3 sequence is CASSQGLADTQYF. CDR3 bases: TGTGCCAGCAGTCAGGGACTAGCAGATACGCAGTATTTT.

The V and J genes are TRBV28 and TRBJ2-2; possibly TRBD2 for D (6 bases). The CDR3 consists of 16 residues. With 8 bases removed from V and 4 bases from J, the gap between germline ends came to 20 bases. In germline, CDR1 is MDHEN, CDR2 SYDVKM. CDR3 coding DNA: TGTGCCAGCTCGTACGGCCCTAGCGTGACCACCGGGGAGCTGTTTTTT. Encoded protein: CASSYGPSVTTGELFF.

The chain employs TRBV6-9 and TRBJ2-2, with D perhaps matching TRBD2 (5 bases). This CDR3 has 15 amino acids. CDR1 is MNHGY and CDR2 is SVAAGI in the germline V gene. Trimming left V 7 bases short and J 6 bases short, with 18 bases between. CDR3 sequence (DNA): TGTGCCAGCAAGGGAGCGCCCCTGCGCGCCGGGGAGCTGTTTTTT. Translation: CASKGAPLRAGELFF.

The chain joins TRBV3-1 (or the pseudogene TRBV3-2) to TRBJ1-6, with D possibly matching TRBD1 (5 bases). The CDR3 length is 14 residues. Looked up from germline, CDR1 is LGHDT and CDR2 is YNNKEL (reference sequence). V was pared by 5 bases and J by 10 bases, with 15 bases between. The CDR3 protein is CASSATGSESPLHF. CDR3 DNA sequence: TGTGCCAGCAGCGCAACAGGATCGGAATCACCCCTCCACTTT.

This chain links TRBV18 with TRBJ1-1, with 7 bases aligning to TRBD1. The trim removed 7 bases at V and 1 base at J, leaving 6 bases unmatched. The germline V gene has CDR1 KGHSH and CDR2 LQKENI. The CDR3 covers 14 residues. CDR3 in amino acids: CASFSWTGNTEAFF. CDR3 sequence (DNA): TGTGCCAGCTTTTCTTGGACAGGGAACACTGAAGCTTTCTTT.

The chain joins TRBV12-5 to TRBJ2-2; 9 bases are a match to TRBD2. Germline V gives CDR1 LGHNT, CDR2 FRNRAP. The V gene end was trimmed by 2 bases and the J gene end by 6 bases; junction bases not matched to a gene: 25. The CDR3 is 22 residues long. The chain's CDR3 is CASGLLPVDSGRPEDSPGELFF. The DNA of the CDR3 is TGTGCTAGTGGTTTGCTCCCGGTCGATAGCGGGAGACCCGAGGACAGTCCCGGGGAGCTGTTTTTT. Based on the CDR3 plus reference TRBV12-5 and TRBJ2-2, the full variable domain is DARVTQTPRHKVTEMGQEVTMRCQPILGHNTVFWYRQTMMQGLELLAYFRNRAPLDDSGMPKDRFSAEMPDATLATLKIQPSEPRDSAVYFCASGLLPVDSGRPEDSPGELFFGEGSRLTVL.

The chain carries TRBV19 and TRBJ1-5; 7 bases line up with TRBD1. The CDR3 length is 14 residues. V shed 4 bases and J 2 bases; nucleotides not matched to a gene: 2. Germline V gene data show CDR1 as LNHDA and CDR2 as SQIVND (reference sequence). Here the CDR3 DNA reads TGTGCCAGTAGTAGACAGGGTGGCAATCAGCCCCAGCATTTT. The encoded protein is CASSRQGGNQPQHF.

This rearrangement joins TRBV11-2 to TRBJ2-3; 10 positions match TRBD2. The CDR3 contains 15 residues. Germline V gives CDR1 SGHAT, CDR2 FQNNGV. Trimming at V came to 3 bases and at J to 3 bases, leaving 3 bases not matched to a gene. This CDR3 reads CASSFQAGGTDTQYF. The CDR3 DNA sequence: TGTGCCAGCAGCTTTCAAGCGGGAGGGACAGATACGCAGTATTTT.